This T cell receptor beta chain was recorded in a study of T cells in Graves' hyperthyroidism and ophthalmopathy. Findings of the study overall: Blood samples included most of the expanded thyroid clonotypes exceeding 0.001.

RNA transcripts yielded amplified TCR beta CDR3 regions. HTBI primers drove first-round RT-PCR of the TCR CDR3. MiXCR, run by TCRdb on the multiplex PCR reads, gives a single entry per CDR3 protein. The sample includes hundreds of thousands of distinct CDR3 sequences, more than 14% seen only once; the top ten take approximately 13%. At least ten counts were recorded for this clonotype. The target antigen is unknown. CDR3 size: 12 residues. Germline CDR1 is GTSNPN and CDR2 is SVGIG (reference sequence). Trimming pared 4 bases from V and 8 bases from J, leaving 14 bases between. The TCR originated in a woman between 50 and 59 years old with Graves' ophthalmopathy. The chain employs TRBV30 and TRBJ1-2; possibly TRBD1 for D (6 bases). The sequencing sample was made of blood. The CDR3 sequence: CAWNGGAEGYTF. The CDR3 nucleotides are TGTGCCTGGAACGGGGGCGCGGAGGGCTACACCTTC.